These 32 T cell receptor beta chains originate from one sample sequenced in a study of blood T cell repertoires in COVID-19. Generated by immunoSEQ multiplex PCR, the TCRdb table keeps only in-frame clones and is missing some. This table holds hundreds of thousands of clones, over 75% found once. The material sequenced was PBMCs or T cells enriched from blood (not recorded which). These receptors originate from a man younger than 35 who had recovered from COVID-19.

This sequence joins TRBV7-6 and TRBJ1-1, with 9 positions matching TRBD1. The junction had 4 bases not matched to a gene; V was cut back by 4 bases and J by 4 bases. CDR1 is SGHVS, CDR2 FNYEAQ, per germline. The CDR3 covers 14 residues. The CDR3 nucleotides read TGTGCCAGCAGCTGGACAGGGGCGGGCACTGAAGCTTTCTTT. It codes for CASSWTGAGTEAFF.

The CDR3 loop is CASSPLRGSNQPQHF. The CDR3 DNA reads TGTGCCAGCTCACCACTAAGAGGCAGCAATCAGCCCCAGCATTTT. The chain combines TRBV18 with TRBJ1-5; D not resolved. V was pared by 1 base and J by 1 base, with 8 bases between. CDR3 size: 15 residues. Germline lookup yields CDR1 KGHSH and CDR2 LQKENI.

This chain uses TRBV19 with TRBJ1-1; no definite D call. The ends were cut back, 3 bases at V and 0 bases at J, with 11 bases in the middle. Germline V gene data show CDR1 as LNHDA and CDR2 as SQIVND (reference sequence). The CDR3 consists of 15 residues. The CDR3 DNA is TGTGCCAGTAGTATCCGACGGGAAATGAACACTGAAGCTTTCTTT. It yields the protein CASSIRREMNTEAFF.

The genes are TRBV5-1 and TRBJ2-7; D possibly corresponds to TRBD1 (5 bases). Trimming took 1 base from V and 2 from J, leaving 16 bases between them. The CDR3 is made up of 16 amino acids. Germline V gene data show CDR1 as SGHRS and CDR2 as YFSETQ. The CDR3 DNA is TGCGCCAGCAGCTTGTCTCCGGACAAAAGCCCCTACGAGCAGTACTTC. It is translated as CASSLSPDKSPYEQYF.

A single count supports this clone. The chain couples TRBV30 to TRBJ1-3, with D tentatively TRBD1 (5 bases). The CDR3 length is 14 residues. Trimming stripped 2 bases from V and 0 bases from J, with 8 bases between. Germline CDR1 and CDR2: GTSNPN and SVGIG (reference sequence). CDR3 in amino acids: CAWSSGVSGNTIYF. The CDR3 nucleotides read TGTGCCTGGAGTTCGGGGGTCTCTGGAAACACCATATATTTT.

The chain carries TRBV5-1 and TRBJ1-4; 9 bases are shared with TRBD1. Germline V gene lookup returns CDR1 SGHRS and CDR2 YFSETQ. The J segment lost 7 bases and the V segment lost 4 bases, leaving 8 bases of the junction unmatched. CDR3 length: 15 residues. CDR3 coding DNA: TGCGCCAGCAGCCCCCGGGACAGGGCAACTGAAAAACTGTTTTTT. Its protein is CASSPRDRATEKLFF. The full variable domain, completed using reference TRBV5-1 and TRBJ1-4, is KAGVTQTPRYLIKTRGQQVTLSCSPISGHRSVSWYQQTPGQGLQFLFEYFSETQRNKGNFPGRFSGRQFSNSRSEMNVSTLELGDSALYLCASSPRDRATEKLFFGSGTQLSVL.

Worth noting for this clone: A junction boundary mismatches the germline segment, possibly from a read error. The rearrangement uses TRBV2 and TRBJ2-7; perhaps TRBD2 as D (5 bases). From germline, CDR1 is SNHLY and CDR2 FYNNEI. The CDR3 is 12 residues long. The CDR3 DNA follows: TGTGCCAGCAGTGAAGCGCTTCGGGAAGGCAACTTC. Its protein product is CASSEALREGNF.

In DNA, the CDR3 is TGTGCCAGCTCACCGCGGCAGGGAAGAGAGGAAAAACTGTTTTTT. This translates into CASSPRQGREEKLFF. V is TRBV18 and J is TRBJ1-4; D is perhaps TRBD1 (5 bases). The V gene's germline CDR1 is KGHSH and CDR2 LQKENI. Trimming removed 3 bases at V and 8 bases at J, with 16 bases between. The CDR3 is made up of 15 amino acids.

This sequence joins TRBV5-4 and TRBJ2-7; D is possibly TRBD2 (5 bases). Per germline, CDR1 SGHNT and CDR2 YYREEE (reference sequence). Trimming shortened V by 3 bases and J by 3 bases, and 10 bases separated the two germline ends. The length of the CDR3 is 13 residues. The CDR3 DNA reads TGTGCCAGCAGCTCGCCAGGAGGCTACGAGCAGTACTTC. It specifies CASSSPGGYEQYF.

The chain employs TRBV28 and TRBJ1-4; 7 nucleotides agree with TRBD1. Germline lookup yields CDR1 MDHEN and CDR2 SYDVKM. V lost 5 bases to trimming and J lost 11 bases; unmatched junction nucleotides: 14. The CDR3 extends over 15 amino acids. The CDR3 nucleotides read TGTGCCAGCAGTCTAGCGGGGACAGTTTTGGGGAAACTGTTTTTT. Amino acids: CASSLAGTVLGKLFF.

This chain connects TRBV4-1 to TRBJ2-1, with a tentative D call TRBD2 (6 bases). The CDR3 has 14 amino acids. Germline V CDR1 and CDR2: MGHRA, YSYEKL. Trimming pared 2 bases from V and 4 bases from J, leaving 9 bases between. CDR3 residues: CASSQLGRYNEQFF. The DNA of the CDR3 is TGCGCCAGCAGCCAACTTGGGAGGTACAATGAGCAGTTCTTC.

In regard to this clone: The likely explanation is a read error, given a far larger clone one base away. This chain joins TRBV5-1 and TRBJ1-6; tentative D call: TRBD1 (5 bases). This CDR3 comprises 17 residues. Germline CDR1 SGHRS, CDR2 YFSETQ. The CDR3: CPTPTHDRGGVNSPLHF. The CDR3 DNA reads TGCCCCACCCCCACCCACGACCGGGGGGGAGTAAATTCACCCCTCCACTTT.

This chain uses TRBV19 with TRBJ2-1; maybe TRBD2 (6 bases). The CDR3 covers 16 residues. Per germline, CDR1 LNHDA and CDR2 SQIVND (reference sequence). V was trimmed by 4 bases and J by 3 bases, leaving 16 bases between them. CDR3 nucleotide sequence: TGTGCCAGTAGTACCTCCCCCGGGAGCGGCTACAATGAGCAGTTCTTC. Amino acid sequence: CASSTSPGSGYNEQFF.

The chain uses TRBV11-3 and TRBJ2-3; unclear D gene. Trimming left V 5 bases short and J 4 bases short, with 13 bases between. The CDR3 length is 14 residues. Germline CDR1 reads SGHNT; CDR2 reads YENEEA. As DNA, the CDR3 is TGTGCCAGCAGCCTCCCTAGTTGGGCAGATACGCAGTATTTT. Translating it yields CASSLPSWADTQYF.

The V and J genes are TRBV4-1 and TRBJ1-5, with TRBD1 as a possible D gene (5 bases). This CDR3 region has 15 residues. The germline V gene encodes CDR1 MGHRA and CDR2 YSYEKL. Deletions cut 1 base from V and 6 bases from J, with 13 bases between. The CDR3 DNA reads TGCGCCAGCAGCCAAGGGGCAGGGCGTGCTCAGCCCCAGCATTTT. This codes for CASSQGAGRAQPQHF.

V usage is TRBV3-1 (or the pseudogene TRBV3-2) and J usage is TRBJ1-4; 10 bases fit TRBD1. Per germline, CDR1 LGHDT and CDR2 YNNKEL (reference sequence). V was clipped by 4 bases and J by 7 bases; unmatched bases: 3. The CDR3 extends over 14 amino acids. Here the CDR3 DNA reads TGTGCCAGCAGCCTAAGGACAGGGGGTGAAAAACTGTTTTTT. It yields the protein CASSLRTGGEKLFF.

This chain links TRBV7-2 with TRBJ2-1; 10 nucleotides match TRBD2. The germline CDR1 and CDR2 sequences are SGHTA and FQGNSA. This CDR3 region has 15 residues. J gave up 7 bases and V 5 bases, and 8 bases lay outside the gene matches. CDR3 region: CASSPSGRALNEQFF. CDR3 DNA: TGTGCCAGCAGCCCGAGCGGGAGGGCCTTGAATGAGCAGTTCTTC.

The rearrangement uses TRBV6-5 and TRBJ2-5; D might be TRBD1 (5 bases). Germline CDR1 is MNHEY and CDR2 is SVGAGI. The CDR3 covers 14 residues. The V end lost 8 bases, the J end lost 5 bases, and 18 bases lay between the germline ends. This chain's CDR3 is CASQAQVKIETQYF. The CDR3 DNA reads TGTGCCAGCCAGGCACAGGTTAAAATCGAGACCCAGTACTTC.

The rearrangement links TRBV19 to TRBJ1-2; the D gene is possibly TRBD1 (6 bases). Germline CDR1 and CDR2: LNHDA and SQIVND (reference sequence). Trimming cost V 9 bases and J 5 bases, with 13 bases left between them. The CDR3 runs 12 residues. DNA of the CDR3: TGTGCCAGCTCGGACAGTGTATATGGCTACACCTTC. It encodes CASSDSVYGYTF.

This chain joins TRBV12-3 or TRBV12-4 and TRBJ2-3; D not certain. Trimming stripped 3 bases from V and 5 bases from J, with 3 bases between. The CDR3 consists of 11 residues. CDR3 loop: CASSFRDTQYF. The CDR3 DNA sequence: TGTGCCAGCAGTTTCCGAGATACGCAGTATTTT.

CDR3 DNA sequence: TGTGCCAGCAGTTTCTCAGGGGTCGGTAACTACGAGCAGTACTTC. It specifies CASSFSGVGNYEQYF. The rearrangement links TRBV27 to TRBJ2-7, with D perhaps TRBD1 (6 bases). V lost 3 bases to trimming and J lost 3 bases, with 15 bases between them. The CDR3 is 15 amino acids. The germline V gene encodes CDR1 MNHEY and CDR2 SMNVEV (reference sequence).

The chain carries TRBV24-1 and TRBJ2-7; tentatively, D is TRBD2 (6 bases). The CDR3 totals 13 residues. In germline, CDR1 is KGHDR, CDR2 SFDVKD. V shed 9 bases and J shed 6 bases, with 17 bases lying between them. The CDR3, as DNA: TGTGCCACCTCAAACACGGGGGAGCTCGAGCAGTACTTC. It codes for CATSNTGELEQYF.

V is TRBV4-1 and J is TRBJ2-3, with 13 bases fitting TRBD2. V shed 4 bases and J 10 bases; nucleotides not matched to a gene: 5. Germline V gene sequence: CDR1 MGHRA, CDR2 YSYEKL. The CDR3 spans 14 residues. The CDR3 sequence: CASSLRTSGSAQYF. CDR3 nucleotide sequence: TGCGCCAGCAGCCTTCGGACTAGCGGGAGTGCGCAGTATTTT.

This chain links TRBV3-1 (or the pseudogene TRBV3-2) with TRBJ2-3, with D perhaps matching TRBD1 (6 bases). CDR3 size: 15 residues. The V gene lost 0 bases and the J gene lost 3 bases, with 10 bases spanning the gap. Germline V gives CDR1 LGHDT, CDR2 YNNKEL (reference sequence). The CDR3 bases are TGTGCCAGCAGCCAAGATGGGGGCCGAACAGATACGCAGTATTTT. It yields the protein CASSQDGGRTDTQYF.

The V call is TRBV9, the J call TRBJ2-5; D might be TRBD1 (6 bases). CDR3 length: 12 residues. Germline loops: CDR1 SGDLS, CDR2 YYNGEE. Trimming shortened V by 3 bases and J by 3 bases, and 6 bases separated the two germline ends. CDR3 DNA sequence: TGTGCCAGCAGCGGGACAGAAGAGACCCAGTACTTC. This translates into CASSGTEETQYF.

The chain carries TRBV5-1 and TRBJ1-4; 8 bases agree with TRBD1. Per the germline V gene, CDR1 is SGHRS and CDR2 is YFSETQ. After removal of 3 bases from V and 1 base from J, the junction contained 2 bases not matched to a gene. This CDR3 region has 15 residues. CDR3 DNA: TGCGCCAGCAGCTGGGGGACAGGAACTAATGAAAAACTGTTTTTT. Translating gives CASSWGTGTNEKLFF. The complete variable domain, with remaining parts taken from reference TRBV5-1 and TRBJ1-4, reads KAGVTQTPRYLIKTRGQQVTLSCSPISGHRSVSWYQQTPGQGLQFLFEYFSETQRNKGNFPGRFSGRQFSNSRSEMNVSTLELGDSALYLCASSWGTGTNEKLFFGSGTQLSVL.

The V gene is TRBV27, the J gene TRBJ2-1; D perhaps matches TRBD2 (6 bases). There are 13 residues in the CDR3. In germline, CDR1 is MNHEY, CDR2 SMNVEV (reference sequence). V dropped 5 bases and J dropped 9 bases, with 14 bases sitting between them. CDR3 nucleotides: TGTGCCAGCAGTACCCGGTCTAGCGTTGAGCAGTTCTTC. Its protein is CASSTRSSVEQFF.

The chain uses TRBV21-1 and TRBJ1-2; the D call in the table, TRBD1, was not verified against the DNA. TRBV21-1 is a pseudogene locus. The CDR3 runs 17 residues. CDR3 nucleotide sequence: TGTGCCAGCAGCAAAGGGGAACAGGGAGAAGGAAACTATGGCTACACCTTC. Amino acid sequence: CASSKGEQGEGNYGYTF.

V and J are TRBV19 and TRBJ1-2; D might be TRBD1 (6 bases). Germline assignment: CDR1 LNHDA and CDR2 SQIVND (reference sequence). V lost 6 bases and J lost 9, with 14 bases in between. The CDR3 is 12 amino acids. The CDR3 DNA reads as TGTGCCAGTAGCCCGCGTACAGGGAGCTACACCTTC. Translating it yields CASSPRTGSYTF.

This clone was counted a single time. The chain joins TRBV3-1 (or the pseudogene TRBV3-2) to TRBJ1-5, with 7 nucleotides matching TRBD1. Germline CDR1 and CDR2: LGHDT and YNNKEL (reference sequence). V was pared by 1 base and J by 0 bases, with 18 bases of the junction left unmatched. The CDR3 runs to 21 residues. The CDR3, as DNA: TGTGCCAGCAGCCAAGCCACAACGGAGACAGGGACCGAATATAGCAATCAGCCCCAGCATTTT. The encoded protein is CASSQATTETGTEYSNQPQHF.

With regard to this clone: A read error may account for a junction end that differs from germline. The chain couples TRBV5-1 to TRBJ1-6, with 8 bases identical to TRBD1. This CDR3 contains 14 residues. The germline gives CDR1 SGHRS, CDR2 YFSETQ. The CDR3 sequence is CASSTGQGNSALHF. CDR3 in DNA: TGCGCCAGCAGCACAGGACAGGGCAATTCAGCCCTCCACTTT.

The chain couples TRBV11-2 to TRBJ2-2, with 8 positions matching TRBD2. The V gene's germline CDR1 is SGHAT and CDR2 FQNNGV. The trim removed 1 base at V and 2 bases at J, leaving 9 bases unmatched. The CDR3 has 18 residues. CDR3 coding DNA: TGTGCCAGCAGCTTAGCAGCGGGGGCCGAAATAAACACCGGGGAGCTGTTTTTT. Protein: CASSLAAGAEINTGELFF.